The following is a T cell receptor beta chain sequence with its context. This sample is part of a study of blood T cell repertoires in COVID-19. The overall study: Acute and convalescent COVID-19 samples came from the United States, Italy and Spain.

The CDR3 runs 12 residues. V was trimmed by 6 bases and J by 0 bases, leaving 5 bases between them. Germline CDR1 reads MNHNY; CDR2 reads SVGAGI (reference sequence). Sequencing used immunoSEQ multiplex PCR; TCRdb keeps in-frame clones, though not all of them. The sample yields approximately 75,000 clones, 75% to 95% seen once. The V gene is TRBV6-6, the J gene TRBJ1-1; D remains unclear. The receptor's source is a human donor in a cohort sampled during active COVID-19. What was sequenced was peripheral blood. The CDR3 reads CASRIMNTEAFF. Written as DNA, the CDR3 is TGTGCCAGCAGAATCATGAACACTGAAGCTTTCTTT.